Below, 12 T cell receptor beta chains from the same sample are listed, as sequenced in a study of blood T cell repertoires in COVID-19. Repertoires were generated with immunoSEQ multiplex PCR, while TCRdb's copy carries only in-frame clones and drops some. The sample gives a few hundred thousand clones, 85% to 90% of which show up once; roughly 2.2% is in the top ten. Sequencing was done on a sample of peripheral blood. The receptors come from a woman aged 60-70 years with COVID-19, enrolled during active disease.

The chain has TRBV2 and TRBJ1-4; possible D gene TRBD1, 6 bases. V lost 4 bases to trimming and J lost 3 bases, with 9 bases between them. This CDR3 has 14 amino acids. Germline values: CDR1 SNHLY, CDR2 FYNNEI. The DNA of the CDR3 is TGTGCCAGCAGTGGACAGGTGTCTAATGAAAAACTGTTTTTT. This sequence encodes CASSGQVSNEKLFF. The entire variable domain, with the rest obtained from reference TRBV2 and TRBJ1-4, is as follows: EPEVTQTPSHQVTQMGQEVILRCVPISNHLYFYWYRQILGQKVEFLVSFYNNEISEKSEIFDDQFSVERPDGSNFTLKIRSTKLEDSAMYFCASSGQVSNEKLFFGSGTQLSVL.

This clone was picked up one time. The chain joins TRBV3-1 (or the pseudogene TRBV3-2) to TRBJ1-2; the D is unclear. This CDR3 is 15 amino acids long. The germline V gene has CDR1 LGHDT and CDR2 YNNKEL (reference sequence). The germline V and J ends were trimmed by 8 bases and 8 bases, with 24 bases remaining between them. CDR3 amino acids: CASSDGLRSSGGYTF. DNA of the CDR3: TGTGCCAGCTCGGACGGATTGCGTTCCTCGGGGGGCTACACCTTC.

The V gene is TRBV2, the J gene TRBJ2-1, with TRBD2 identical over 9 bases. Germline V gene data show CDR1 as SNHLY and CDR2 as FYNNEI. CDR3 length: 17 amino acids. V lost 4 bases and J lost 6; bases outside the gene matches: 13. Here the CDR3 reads CASSVFMAGGPGNEQFF. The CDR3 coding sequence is TGTGCCAGCAGTGTTTTTATGGCGGGGGGGCCAGGCAATGAGCAGTTCTTC.

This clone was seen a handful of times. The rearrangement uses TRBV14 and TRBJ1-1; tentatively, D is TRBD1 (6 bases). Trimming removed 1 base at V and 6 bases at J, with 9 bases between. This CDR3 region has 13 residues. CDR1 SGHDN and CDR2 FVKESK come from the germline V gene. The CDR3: CASSQVGGSEAFF. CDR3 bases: TGTGCCAGCAGCCAAGTTGGGGGCTCTGAAGCTTTCTTT.

The CDR3 reads CASSLRLGEGGTRYGYTF. CDR3 bases: TGTGCCAGCAGCTTGAGGCTTGGGGAAGGAGGGACGCGGTATGGCTACACCTTC. This chain uses TRBV5-5 with TRBJ1-2; a possible D gene is TRBD1 (5 bases). With 1 base removed from V and 5 bases from J, the gap between germline ends came to 24 bases. The CDR3 runs to 18 residues. Germline CDR1 reads SGHKS; CDR2 reads YYEKEE (reference sequence).

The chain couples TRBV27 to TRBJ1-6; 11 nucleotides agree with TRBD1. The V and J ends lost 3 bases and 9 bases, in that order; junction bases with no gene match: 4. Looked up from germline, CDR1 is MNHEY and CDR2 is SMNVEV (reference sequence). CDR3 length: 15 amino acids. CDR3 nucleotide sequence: TGTGCCAGCAGTTTTTCCGGACAGGGGGCTTCACCCCTCCACTTT. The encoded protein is CASSFSGQGASPLHF.

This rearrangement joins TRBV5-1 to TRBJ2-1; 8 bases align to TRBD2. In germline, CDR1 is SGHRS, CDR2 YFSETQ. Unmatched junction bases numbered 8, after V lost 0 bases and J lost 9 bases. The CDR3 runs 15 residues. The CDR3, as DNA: TGCGCCAGCAGCTTGGGTCCGGGGGGGCCAGGTGAGCAGTTCTTC. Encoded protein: CASSLGPGGPGEQFF.

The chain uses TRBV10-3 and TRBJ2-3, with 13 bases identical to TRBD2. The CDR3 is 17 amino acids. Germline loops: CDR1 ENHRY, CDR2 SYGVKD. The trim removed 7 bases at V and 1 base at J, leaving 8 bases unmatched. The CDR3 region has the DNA TGTGCCATCACCCCGGGACTAGCGGGGAGCGGCACAGATACGCAGTATTTT. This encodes CAITPGLAGSGTDTQYF.

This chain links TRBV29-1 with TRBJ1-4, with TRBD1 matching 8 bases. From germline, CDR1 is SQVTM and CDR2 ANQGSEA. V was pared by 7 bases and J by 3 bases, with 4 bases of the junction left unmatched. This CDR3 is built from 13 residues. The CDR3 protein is CSARGQANEKLFF. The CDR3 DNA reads TGCAGCGCCAGGGGGCAGGCTAATGAAAAACTGTTTTTT.

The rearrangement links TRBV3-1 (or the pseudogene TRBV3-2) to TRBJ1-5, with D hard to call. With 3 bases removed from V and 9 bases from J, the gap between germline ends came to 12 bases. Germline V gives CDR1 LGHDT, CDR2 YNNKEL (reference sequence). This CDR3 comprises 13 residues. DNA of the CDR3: TGTGCCAGCAGCCAGCAGCCGCCGGGGCCCCAGCATTTT. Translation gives CASSQQPPGPQHF.

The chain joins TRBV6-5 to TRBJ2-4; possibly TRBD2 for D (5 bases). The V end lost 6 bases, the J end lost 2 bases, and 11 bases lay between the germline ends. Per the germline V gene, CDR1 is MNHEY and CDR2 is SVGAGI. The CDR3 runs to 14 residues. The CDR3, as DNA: TGTGCCAGCAGGGAGGAGGAGCCCAAAAACATTCAGTACTTC. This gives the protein CASREEEPKNIQYF.

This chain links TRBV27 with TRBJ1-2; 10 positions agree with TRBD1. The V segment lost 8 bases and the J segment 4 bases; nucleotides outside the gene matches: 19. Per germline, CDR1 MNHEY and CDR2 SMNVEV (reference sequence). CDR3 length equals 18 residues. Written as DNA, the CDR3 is TGTGCCAGCGGGTTAATATACGGAACCGGGACAGGGGTCTATGGCTACACCTTC. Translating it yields CASGLIYGTGTGVYGYTF.